This T cell receptor (beta chain) is from a study of CD8+ T cells in alopecia areata. RNA extraction was followed by reverse transcription into cDNA, which acted as the sequencing template. Clones were read by immunoSEQ multiplex PCR, and TCRdb kept only the in-frame ones, dropping some. Here the sample spans more than 200,000 clones, 64% being singletons. Treatment specified: oral pan-JAK inhibitor, 5-10 mg twice daily. The length of the CDR3 is 10 residues. The ends were cut back, 6 bases at V and 5 bases at J, with 7 bases in the middle. CDR1 and CDR2 (germline): DFQATT, SNEGSKA (reference sequence).

V and J are TRBV20-1 and TRBJ2-5, with D unclear. The origin of this receptor is a human donor with alopecia areata. The sequenced sample was CD4+ T cells sorted from blood, obtained at week 4, from a patient treated with tofacitinib. CDR3 in amino acids: CSAPRETQYF. CDR3 DNA sequence: TGCAGTGCCCCACGGGAGACCCAGTACTTC.